This entry concerns a single T cell receptor beta chain. The data originate from a study of blood T cell repertoires in COVID-19. Study at large: Sites in the United States, Italy and Spain provided acute and convalescent COVID-19 samples.

Per the original data handling: Counts of nucleated cells, estimated from reference gene primer amplification, were obtained. Clones were sequenced by immunoSEQ multiplex PCR, and TCRdb holds only the in-frame ones, with some missing. From that table come the V and J calls and clone size; the DNA was used to work out D and trimming. The top ten clones hold around 3.7% of a sample with roughly 140,000 clones, roughly 80% of them seen once. In germline, CDR1 is MNHEY, CDR2 SMNVEV (reference sequence). The V gene end was trimmed by 3 bases and the J gene end by 14 bases; junction bases not matched to a gene: 10. The CDR3 runs 14 residues.

The chain joins TRBV27 to TRBJ2-1, with 10 nucleotides matching TRBD2. Source material: peripheral blood. The clonotype originates from a man aged 65 to 79 who had recovered from COVID-19. The CDR3 DNA follows: TGTGCCAGCAGTTTTATTAAAGCGGGAGGGCCTGAGTTCTTC. Its translation: CASSFIKAGGPEFF.